One and the same sample provided the 10 T cell receptor beta chains below, sequenced in a study of shared clonotypes between healthy human individuals. Clones were read by immunoSEQ multiplex PCR, and TCRdb kept only the in-frame ones, dropping some. The data hold roughly 890,000 clones, with nearly 95% observed a single time. CD45RO-negative, CCR7-selected cells formed the naive CD8 fraction, which excluded terminally differentiated effector memory CD45RA+ cells. Specimen: naive CD8+ T cells sorted from blood. These receptors originate from a man aged 30 to 39 in good health.

The chain is built from TRBV7-2 and TRBJ1-3, with D unresolved. V was shortened by 2 bases and J by 4 bases, with 6 bases between the two germline ends. The CDR3 totals 13 residues. The germline V gene encodes CDR1 SGHTA and CDR2 FQGNSA. CDR3: CASSLWRGNTIYF. The CDR3 coding sequence is TGTGCCAGCAGCTTATGGAGGGGAAACACCATATATTTT. The full variable domain, completed using reference TRBV7-2 and TRBJ1-3, is GAGVSQSPSNKVTEKGKDVELRCDPISGHTALYWYRQSLGQGLEFLIYFQGNSAPDKSGLPSDRFSAERTGGSVSTLTIQRTQQEDSAVYLCASSLWRGNTIYFGEGSWLTVV.

V gene TRBV28 combines with J gene TRBJ2-3, with TRBD1 identical over 7 bases. V dropped 6 bases and J dropped 2; count of bases not matched to a gene: 8. Germline values: CDR1 MDHEN, CDR2 SYDVKM. This CDR3 spans 15 amino acids. This CDR3 reads CASSPGTEYTDTQYF. The DNA of the CDR3 is TGTGCCAGCAGCCCCGGGACAGAGTACACAGATACGCAGTATTTT.

The chain uses TRBV7-6 and TRBJ2-3; D unclear. From germline, CDR1 is SGHVS and CDR2 FNYEAQ. The CDR3 runs to 13 residues. V was cut by 5 bases and J by 6 bases, with 12 bases left in between. The CDR3 protein is CASSQVHGDTQYF. Written as DNA, the CDR3 is TGTGCCAGCAGCCAGGTCCACGGGGATACGCAGTATTTT.

This sequence joins TRBV7-9 and TRBJ2-1; unclear D gene. There are 15 residues in the CDR3. The germline CDR1 and CDR2 sequences are SEHNR and FQNEAQ (reference sequence). V was trimmed by 7 bases and J by 4 bases, leaving 17 bases between them. For the CDR3, the DNA is TGTGCCAGCATCTCCGGGCTGAATAGTTACAATGAGCAGTTCTTC. It translates to CASISGLNSYNEQFF.

This chain joins TRBV7-2 and TRBJ2-7, with TRBD2 matching 9 bases. The germline gives CDR1 SGHTA, CDR2 FQGNSA. The CDR3 is 12 residues long. The V and J ends lost 2 bases and 7 bases, in that order; junction bases with no gene match: 0. CDR3 nucleotide sequence: TGTGCCAGCAGCTTACTAGCGGGAGAGCAGTACTTC. Translation gives CASSLLAGEQYF.

This chain connects TRBV25-1 to TRBJ1-1; TRBD1 agrees at 9 bases. V shed 8 bases and J 3 bases; nucleotides not matched to a gene: 4. Germline V gene sequence: CDR1 MGHDK, CDR2 SYGVNS. The CDR3 is 13 amino acids. The CDR3 loop reads CASSGQGHTEAFF. In nucleotides, the CDR3 is TGTGCCAGCTCGGGACAGGGTCACACTGAAGCTTTCTTT.

The chain is built from TRBV28 and TRBJ1-5; D ambiguous. Germline CDR1 reads MDHEN; CDR2 reads SYDVKM. This CDR3 comprises 12 residues. Trimming pared 6 bases from V and 8 bases from J, leaving 11 bases between. The CDR3 loop reads CASRPTREPQHF. The CDR3 nucleotides read TGTGCCAGCAGGCCTACCCGGGAGCCCCAGCATTTT.

The rearrangement joins TRBV11-2 to TRBJ2-7; 12 bases fit TRBD2. Germline assignment: CDR1 SGHAT and CDR2 FQNNGV. V lost 5 bases and J lost 6; bases outside the gene matches: 8. This CDR3 is 15 amino acids long. The CDR3 here is CASSPSGRAAGEQYF. CDR3 bases: TGTGCCAGCAGCCCTAGCGGGAGGGCCGCCGGCGAGCAGTACTTC.

This clone was seen only a few times. The V and J genes are TRBV18 and TRBJ2-1; the D is unclear. Trimming removed 6 bases from V and 9 bases from J, with 6 bases in between. CDR3 length: 10 residues. Germline lookup yields CDR1 KGHSH and CDR2 LQKENI. The CDR3 is CASSLGEQFF. CDR3 bases: TGTGCCAGCTCCTTGGGTGAGCAGTTCTTC.

The chain uses TRBV11-3 and TRBJ2-2; 9 bases line up with TRBD1. The CDR3 is made up of 16 amino acids. The J segment lost 3 bases and the V segment lost 5 bases, leaving 7 bases of the junction unmatched. Germline V gene sequence: CDR1 SGHNT, CDR2 YENEEA. The CDR3 DNA is TGTGCCAGCAGCCCCGGACAGGGGTGGGACACCGGGGAGCTGTTTTTT. This encodes CASSPGQGWDTGELFF.